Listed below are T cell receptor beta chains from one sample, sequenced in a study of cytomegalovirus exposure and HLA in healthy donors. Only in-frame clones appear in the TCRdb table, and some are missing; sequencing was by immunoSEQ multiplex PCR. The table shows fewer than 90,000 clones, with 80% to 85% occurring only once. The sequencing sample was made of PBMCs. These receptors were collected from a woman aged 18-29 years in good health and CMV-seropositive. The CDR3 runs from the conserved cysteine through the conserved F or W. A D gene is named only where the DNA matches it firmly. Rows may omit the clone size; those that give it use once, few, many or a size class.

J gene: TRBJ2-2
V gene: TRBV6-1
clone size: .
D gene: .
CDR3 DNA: TGTGCCAGCAGTGAATCCAGGGTCGGGGAGCTGTTTTTT
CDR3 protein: CASSESRVGELFF

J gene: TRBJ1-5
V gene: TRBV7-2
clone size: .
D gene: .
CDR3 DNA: TGTGCCAGCACCGGGGGGGGCTGGAATCAGCCCCAGCATTTT
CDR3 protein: CASTGGGWNQPQHF

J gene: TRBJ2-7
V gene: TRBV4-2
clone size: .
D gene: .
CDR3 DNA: TGTGCCAGCAGCCAAGAACAGGTGGGCTCCTACGAGCAGTACTTC
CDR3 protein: CASSQEQVGSYEQYF

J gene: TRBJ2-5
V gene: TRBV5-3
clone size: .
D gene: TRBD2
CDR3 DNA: TGTGCCAGAAGCGGACGACTAGCGGGGGACCAAGAGACCCAGTACTTC
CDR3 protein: CARSGRLAGDQETQYF

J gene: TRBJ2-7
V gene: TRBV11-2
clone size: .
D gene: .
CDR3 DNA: TGTGCCAGCAGCTTAGCTGCGGGGACAGCCACCTACGAGCAGTACTTC
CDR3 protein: CASSLAAGTATYEQYF

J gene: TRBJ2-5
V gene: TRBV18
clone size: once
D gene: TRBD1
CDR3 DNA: TGTGCCAGCTCACCATGGACAGGGGACGAGACCCAGTACTTC
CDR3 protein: CASSPWTGDETQYF

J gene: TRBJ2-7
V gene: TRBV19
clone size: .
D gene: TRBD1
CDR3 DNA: TGTGCCAGTAGTGGACCGGGACAGGGTAAAGTCTACGAGCAGTACTTC
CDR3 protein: CASSGPGQGKVYEQYF

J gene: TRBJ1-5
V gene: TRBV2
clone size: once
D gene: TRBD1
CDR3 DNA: TGTGCCAGCAGTGACAGGGGGCGCGTAGTGAAGCCCCAGCATTTT
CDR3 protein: CASSDRGRVVKPQHF

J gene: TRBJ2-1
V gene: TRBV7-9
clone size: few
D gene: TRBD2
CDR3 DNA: TGTGCCAGCAGCGACTGGGGGGGAGACTACAATGAGCAGTTCTTC
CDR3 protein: CASSDWGGDYNEQFF

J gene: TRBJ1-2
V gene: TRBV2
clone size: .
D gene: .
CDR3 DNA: TGTGCCAGCAGTGAAATTTCAGGCTATGGCTACACCTTC
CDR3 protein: CASSEISGYGYTF